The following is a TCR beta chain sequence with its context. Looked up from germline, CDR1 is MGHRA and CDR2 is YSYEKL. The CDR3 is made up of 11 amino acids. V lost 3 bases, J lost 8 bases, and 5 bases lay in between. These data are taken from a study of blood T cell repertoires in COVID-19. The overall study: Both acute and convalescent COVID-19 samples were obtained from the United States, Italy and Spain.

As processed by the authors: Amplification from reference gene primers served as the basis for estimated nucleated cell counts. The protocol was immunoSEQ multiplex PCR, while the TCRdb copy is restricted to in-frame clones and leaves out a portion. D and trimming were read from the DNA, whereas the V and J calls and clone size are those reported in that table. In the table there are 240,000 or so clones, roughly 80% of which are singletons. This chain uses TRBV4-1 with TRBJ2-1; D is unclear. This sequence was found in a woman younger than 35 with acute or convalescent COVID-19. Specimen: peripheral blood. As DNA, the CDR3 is TGCGCCAGCAGCCAGGAGTATGAGCAGTTCTTC. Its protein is CASSQEYEQFF.